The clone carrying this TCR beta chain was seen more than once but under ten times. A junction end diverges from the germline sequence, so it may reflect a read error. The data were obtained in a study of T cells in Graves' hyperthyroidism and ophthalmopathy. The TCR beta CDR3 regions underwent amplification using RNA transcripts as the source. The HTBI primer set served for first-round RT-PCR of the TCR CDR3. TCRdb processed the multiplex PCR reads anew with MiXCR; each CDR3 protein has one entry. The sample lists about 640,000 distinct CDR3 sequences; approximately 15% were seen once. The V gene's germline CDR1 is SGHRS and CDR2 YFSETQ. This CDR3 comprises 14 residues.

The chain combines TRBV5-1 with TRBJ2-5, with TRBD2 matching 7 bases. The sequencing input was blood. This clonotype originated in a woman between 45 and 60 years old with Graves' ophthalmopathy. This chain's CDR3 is CASSARLAQEIQYF. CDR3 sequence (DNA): TGCGCCAGCAGCGCCAGACTAGCACAAGAGATCCAGTACTTC.